This T cell receptor beta chain comes out of a study of regulatory T cells in long-lasting Graves disease. This CDR3 spans 14 amino acids. Germline CDR1 SGHAT, CDR2 FQDESV (reference sequence). Trimming cost V 5 bases and J 8 bases, with 16 bases left between them. Indicated time point: newly diagnosed GD, antithyroid drugs for less than 3 months. PBMC-derived RNA was used for the TCR library. EDTA tubes held about 9.7 milliliters of peripheral blood from each patient. This clonotype has at least ten counts. Its antigen is unknown. To make TCR beta libraries, researchers used iRepertoire HTBI primers and Arm-PCR of CDR3 regions. From the multiplex PCR reads, TCRdb called clonotypes with MiXCR, one entry per CDR3 protein. The table has under 250,000 distinct CDR3 sequences, 20% seen once. Study-level results: The sample size was small, and this may have reduced accuracy. Whereas about 870 public clonotypes were shared by new patients, persistent patients shared more, at under 3,000. TRBV28, TRBJ1-2 and TRBJ2-5 were segments that persistent disease favored.

The sample in question was peripheral blood mononuclear cells (PBMCs), obtained at new diagnosis, from a patient treated with antithyroid drugs. The source is a female donor with Graves disease. This sequence joins TRBV11-1 and TRBJ2-4; possible D gene TRBD2, 7 bases. The CDR3 is CASSHGGPGDIQYF. DNA of the CDR3: TGTGCCAGCAGCCACGGGGGGCCTGGGGACATTCAGTACTTC.